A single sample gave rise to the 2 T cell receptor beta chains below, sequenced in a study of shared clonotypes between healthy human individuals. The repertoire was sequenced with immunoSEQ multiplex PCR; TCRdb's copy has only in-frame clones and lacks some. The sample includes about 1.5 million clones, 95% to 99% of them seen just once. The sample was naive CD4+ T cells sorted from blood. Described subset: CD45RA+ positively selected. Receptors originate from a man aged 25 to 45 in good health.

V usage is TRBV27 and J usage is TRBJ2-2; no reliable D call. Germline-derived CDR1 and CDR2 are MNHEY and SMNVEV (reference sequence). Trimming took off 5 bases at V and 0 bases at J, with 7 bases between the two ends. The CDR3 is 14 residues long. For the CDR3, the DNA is TGTGCCAGCAGTCACAGTTCGAACACCGGGGAGCTGTTTTTT. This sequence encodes CASSHSSNTGELFF.

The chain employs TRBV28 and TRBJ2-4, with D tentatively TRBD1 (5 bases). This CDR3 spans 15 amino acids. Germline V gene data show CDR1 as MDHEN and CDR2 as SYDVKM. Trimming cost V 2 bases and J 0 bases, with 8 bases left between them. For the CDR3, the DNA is TGTGCCAGCAGTTTAGGCAGGGCAGCCAAAAACATTCAGTACTTC. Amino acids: CASSLGRAAKNIQYF. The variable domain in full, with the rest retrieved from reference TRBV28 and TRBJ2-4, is DVKVTQSSRYLVKRTGEKVFLECVQDMDHENMFWYRQDPGLGLRLIYFSYDVKMKEKGDIPEGYSVSREKKERFSLILESASTNQTSMYLCASSLGRAAKNIQYFGAGTRLSVL.